This TCR beta chain emerged from a study of control samples from healthy donors and cancer patients. Profiling relied on immunoSEQ multiplex PCR, and the TCRdb table lists in-frame clones only, not all of them. This sample contains about 190,000 clones. CDR3 length: 15 amino acids. CDR1 and CDR2 from the germline V gene are SGDLS and YYNGEE. V was pared by 2 bases and J by 4 bases, with 15 bases between. Sequencing input: blood. The rearrangement joins TRBV9 to TRBJ1-2, with D possibly matching TRBD1 (5 bases). The TCR originated in a woman in her 30s in good health. The CDR3 DNA reads TGTGCCAGCAGCGTCCGGCGTGAAGGGGTCTATGGCTACACCTTC. Its translation is CASSVRREGVYGYTF.